The 7 T cell receptor beta chains below were found in one sample sequenced in a study of cytomegalovirus exposure and HLA in healthy donors. The PCR made use of 60 Vbeta and 13 Jbeta primers. Data came from immunoSEQ multiplex PCR; TCRdb stores just in-frame clones and leaves some out. This table holds under 150,000 clones, around 80% found once. Sequenced material: PBMCs. All receptors come from a man aged 30-40 years in good health and CMV-seronegative.

The chain employs TRBV9 and TRBJ2-1; 14 positions agree with TRBD2. The CDR3 extends over 18 amino acids. The germline V gene encodes CDR1 SGDLS and CDR2 YYNGEE. Unmatched junction bases numbered 6, after V lost 2 bases and J lost 2 bases. The CDR3 reads CASSVAGTSGGPYNEQFF. The CDR3 coding sequence is TGTGCCAGCAGCGTCGCCGGGACTAGCGGGGGACCCTACAATGAGCAGTTCTTC.

This clone has a single count. The genes are TRBV27 and TRBJ1-5; D unresolved. The germline gives CDR1 MNHEY, CDR2 SMNVEV (reference sequence). Trimming stripped 8 bases from V and 0 bases from J, with 8 bases between. The length of the CDR3 is 13 residues. The CDR3 nucleotides read TGTGCCAGCGCAGATTATAGCAATCAGCCCCAGCATTTT. Amino acid sequence: CASADYSNQPQHF.

The chain employs TRBV9 and TRBJ1-2, with 9 positions matching TRBD1. Germline V CDR1 and CDR2: SGDLS, YYNGEE. The CDR3 is 16 residues long. With V trimmed by 0 bases and J by 5 bases, 8 bases remained unmatched. CDR3 loop: CASSVGLGTGIYGYTF. The CDR3 DNA is TGTGCCAGCAGCGTAGGTTTGGGGACAGGGATTTATGGCTACACCTTC.

This chain joins TRBV25-1 and TRBJ1-3; TRBD1 aligns across 7 bases. Germline V gene data show CDR1 as MGHDK and CDR2 as SYGVNS. The CDR3 is made up of 17 amino acids. V lost 4 bases and J lost 2; bases outside the gene matches: 11. CDR3 amino acids: CASSAAQGLEAGNTIYF. CDR3 bases: TGTGCCAGCAGTGCCGCACAGGGGTTAGAGGCTGGAAACACCATATATTTT.

The V gene is TRBV9, the J gene TRBJ2-1, with a weak D call TRBD2 (5 bases). Germline V gene sequence: CDR1 SGDLS, CDR2 YYNGEE. CDR3 length equals 14 residues. V was cut by 3 bases and J by 8 bases, with 15 bases left in between. The CDR3 nucleotides read TGTGCCAGCAGCGGGGGTGGGAGTATTTATGAGCAGTTCTTC. The encoded protein is CASSGGGSIYEQFF.

J is TRBJ2-7 and V is TRBV28; possibly TRBD2 for D (5 bases). CDR3 length equals 14 residues. V gave up 4 bases and J gave up 3 bases, with 13 bases separating them. Germline V gene lookup returns CDR1 MDHEN and CDR2 SYDVKM. The CDR3 nucleotides read TGTGCCAGCAGTTCCCCCCCTGGGAGCTACGAGCAGTACTTC. It yields the protein CASSSPPGSYEQYF.

For this clone: Other nucleotide sequences in the sample specify the same CDR3. The chain uses TRBV5-4 and TRBJ2-1; 11 nucleotides align to TRBD1. The germline CDR1 and CDR2 sequences are SGHNT and YYREEE (reference sequence). The CDR3 is made up of 16 amino acids. With 4 bases clipped from V and 8 bases from J, the junction kept 11 bases outside the gene matches. CDR3 protein: CASSPNRDRGNYEQFF. CDR3 DNA: TGTGCCAGCAGCCCGAATAGGGACAGGGGGAATTATGAGCAGTTCTTC.